This T cell receptor (beta chain) was identified in a study of blood T cell repertoires in COVID-19. Study background: T cells, B-cell-depleted T cells, or PBMCs provided the cDNA or gDNA that served as material.

Germline CDR1 reads SGHVS; CDR2 reads FQNEAQ. This CDR3 spans 13 amino acids. The V end was cut by 6 bases, the J end by 9 bases, with 18 bases between. Sequencing was performed with immunoSEQ multiplex PCR; in TCRdb, only in-frame clones are kept and a portion is missing. There are about 460,000 clones in the sample; approximately 86% occur only once, and around 7.9% lies in the top ten. Recovery among Cohort 3 donors was established by two negative PCRs, clearance, or symptom resolution. The sequencing input was PBMCs or T cells enriched from blood (not recorded which). The chain recombines TRBV7-8 with TRBJ2-7; D call uncertain. This receptor was obtained from a woman in her sixties or seventies who had recovered from COVID-19. In DNA form, the CDR3 reads TGTGCCAGCAGGTTATCCCCTTTTAGCCTGCAGTACGTC. The encoded protein is CASRLSPFSLQYV.